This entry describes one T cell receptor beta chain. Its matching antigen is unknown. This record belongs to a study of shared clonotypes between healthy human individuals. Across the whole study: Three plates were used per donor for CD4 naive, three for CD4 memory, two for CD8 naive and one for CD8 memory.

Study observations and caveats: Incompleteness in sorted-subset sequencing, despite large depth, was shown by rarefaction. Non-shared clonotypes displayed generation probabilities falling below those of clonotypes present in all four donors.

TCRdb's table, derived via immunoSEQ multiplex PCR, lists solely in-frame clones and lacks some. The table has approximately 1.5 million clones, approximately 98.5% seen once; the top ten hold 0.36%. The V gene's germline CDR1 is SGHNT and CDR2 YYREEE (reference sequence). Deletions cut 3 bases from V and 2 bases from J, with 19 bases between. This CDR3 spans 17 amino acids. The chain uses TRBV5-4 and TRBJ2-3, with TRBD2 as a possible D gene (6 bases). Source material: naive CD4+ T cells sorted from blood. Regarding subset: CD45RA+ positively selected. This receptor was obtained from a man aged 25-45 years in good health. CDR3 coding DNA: TGTGCCAGCAGCTCGTCAGCCCTGGGGGGAGCCACAGATACGCAGTATTTT. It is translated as CASSSSALGGATDTQYF. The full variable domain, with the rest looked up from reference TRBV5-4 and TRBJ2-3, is ETGVTQSPTHLIKTRGQQVTLRCSSQSGHNTVSWYQQALGQGPQFIFQYYREEENGRGNFPPRFSGLQFPNYSSELNVNALELDDSALYLCASSSSALGGATDTQYFGPGTRLTVL.